This T cell receptor beta chain came from a study of cytomegalovirus exposure and HLA in healthy donors. Across the whole study: Some 85 million unique TCRs from HLA-typed donors were held in an early data release.

This CDR3 contains 15 residues. V lost 4 bases, J lost 3 bases, and 13 bases lay in between. Germline-derived CDR1 and CDR2 are SGDLS and YYNGEE. As for this clone: Its antigen remains unidentified.

PCR was performed using 60 Vbeta and 13 Jbeta primers. Sequencing used immunoSEQ multiplex PCR; TCRdb keeps in-frame clones, though not all of them. The sample includes 120,000 or so clones, 81% of them seen just once. The study, taken as a whole, reports: Fewer N-insertions (relative to the approximately 700-donor mean) were reportedly seen in an Asian-associated ancestry cluster in a later analysis.

This sequence originates from a man aged 18 to 30 in good health and CMV-seropositive. This rearrangement joins TRBV9 to TRBJ2-2; D is perhaps TRBD1 (6 bases). Sequenced input: PBMCs. CDR3 in DNA: TGTGCCAGCAGCCCTCGACAGGTTTACACCGGGGAGCTGTTTTTT. This codes for CASSPRQVYTGELFF.